This T cell receptor (beta chain) derives from a study of tumor-infiltrating lymphocytes in primary liver carcinoma. Study summary: Subjects presented with primary liver carcinoma managed by surgical resection. Productive TCRbeta reads per sample were roughly 3.5 to 8 million, not differing by tissue. These were node-negative, non-metastatic T1-T3 tumors of about 4 to 11 cm.

Germline DNA was also extracted, and blood RNA was taken from unsorted whole blood. CDR3 length: 16 residues. From germline, CDR1 is SGHDT and CDR2 YYEEEE. Notes on the study in general: Because of bulk unsorted sampling, CD4+ and CD8+ repertoires were not subjected to comparison.

With regard to this clonotype: Its antigen is as yet unknown. The junction differs from germline at one of its ends, possibly a read error.

With a constant-region primer, TCR beta cDNA was made from approximately 500 ng of total RNA. Library construction for TCR beta comprised three nested multiplex PCR rounds performed with slightly modified ARM-PCR. TRBV1-TRBV30 forward and Cbeta reverse primers drove the first two roughly 10-cycle rounds. MiXCR, applied by TCRdb to the multiplex PCR reads, yields one record per CDR3 protein. The sample holds 150,000 to 200,000 distinct CDR3 sequences, over 50% seen once. V gene TRBV5-6 combines with J gene TRBJ1-5, with D possibly matching TRBD1 (5 bases). The clonotype originates from a man in his forties or fifties with primary liver carcinoma and hepatitis B virus infection. Source material: peripheral blood. CDR3 sequence reads: CASGLAAGTPNQPQHF. CDR3 bases: TGTGCCAGCGGCTTGGCCGCCGGGACCCCGAATCAGCCCCAGCATTTT.